This is a list of T cell receptor beta chains from one sample in a study of OX40 agonist ivuxolimab in advanced cancers. Profiled with immunoSEQ multiplex PCR; TCRdb holds only in-frame clones, not every one. The table lists about 38,000 clones, over 60% of them singletons. The source was CD4+ or CD8+ T cells sorted from blood, collected in a trial of the OX40 agonist ivuxolimab. The receptors derive from an adult with an advanced solid tumor such as melanoma, head and neck, liver or kidney cancer. Each CDR3 is given with its conserved first and last residue. D genes are given only for firm matches. Part of the rows lack a size; the others show once, few, many or a class for expanded clones.

.	TRBV6-5	TRBJ1-1	.	TGTGCCAGCAGTGTCACAGAAAAGACTGAAGCTTTCTTT	CASSVTEKTEAFF
.	TRBV30	TRBJ1-2	few	TGTGCCTTACAGGGAACCCCCTATGGCTACACCTTC	CALQGTPYGYTF
TRBD1	TRBV6-6	TRBJ2-3	.	TGTGCCAGCAGTTACTCACAGGGGTCAGATACGCAGTATTTT	CASSYSQGSDTQYF
.	TRBV20-1	TRBJ2-7	.	TGCAGTGCTCAGAAATACTACGAGCAGTACTTC	CSAQKYYEQYF
.	TRBV6-1	TRBJ1-4	.	TGTGCCAGCAGTGCCGACAGGAGCGGTGAAAAACTGTTTTTT	CASSADRSGEKLFF
.	TRBV5-4	TRBJ2-6	medium-sized	TGTGCCAGCAGCGCAATCGTGGCCGCTTCTGCTGGGGCCAACGTCCTGACTTTC	CASSAIVAASAGANVLTF
TRBD2	TRBV2	TRBJ2-1	.	TGTGCCAGCAGTAAACTAGCGGGAGGCTCCTACAATGAGCAGTTCTTC	CASSKLAGGSYNEQFF
.	TRBV28	TRBJ2-1	.	TGTGCCAGCAGCCCTTCGTGGGCTTTCTCCTACAATGAGCAGTTCTTC	CASSPSWAFSYNEQFF
TRBD1	TRBV6-1	TRBJ2-1	.	TGTGCCAGCAGGTCCCCGGGACAGGGGATGAATGAGCAGTTCTTC	CASRSPGQGMNEQFF
.	TRBV6-5	TRBJ1-1	.	.	CASSTSNTEAFF
TRBD1	TRBV6-5	TRBJ2-1	.	TGTGCCAGCACCACCCGAGGACAGGGGTTGAATGAGCAGTTCTTC	CASTTRGQGLNEQFF
TRBD1	TRBV7-2	TRBJ1-1	.	TGTGCCAGCAGCTTGGGGACAGGGCGGAACACTGAAGCTTTCTTT	CASSLGTGRNTEAFF
.	TRBV6-1	TRBJ2-7	.	TGTGCCAGCAGTATCCGCAGCGCTGGCCACGAGCAGTACTTC	CASSIRSAGHEQYF
.	TRBV28	TRBJ2-7	few	TGTGCCAGCCGAGAAGAGGGGGAGCAGTACTTC	CASREEGEQYF
.	TRBV10-1	TRBJ2-5	.	TGCGCCAGCAGCCCAAGTGGACTCGAAGAGACCCAGTACTTC	CASSPSGLEETQYF
.	TRBV2	TRBJ1-4	.	TGTGCCAGCAGTGGCGGGCAGGGAGGGGGAAAACTGTTTTTT	CASSGGQGGGKLFF
.	TRBV28	TRBJ2-1	.	TGTGCCAGCAGTTCGACCGGGCCCCGGTGGGATGAGCAGTTCTTC	CASSSTGPRWDEQFF
.	TRBV7-6	TRBJ2-2	.	TGTGCCAGCAGCCCTAAAGGGATTTACACCGGGGAGCTGTTTTTT	CASSPKGIYTGELFF
.	TRBV2	TRBJ1-2	.	TGTGCCAGCAGTGAGACGGGCCCCTATGGCTACACCTTC	CASSETGPYGYTF
.	TRBV18	TRBJ2-2	few	TGTGCCAGCTCACAATTTTCCTCAGGCGGGGAGCTGTTTTTT	CASSQFSSGGELFF
.	TRBV5-1	TRBJ1-2	.	TGCGCCAGCAGCTTGTGGGAGGGTAAAGGCTACACCTTC	CASSLWEGKGYTF
.	TRBV1	TRBJ1-5	few	TGCACCAGCAGCCAGAGGGGCGGTACGAAGCAGCCCCAGCATTTT	CTSSQRGGTKQPQHF
.	TRBV7-8	TRBJ2-3	.	TGTGCCAGCAGCTTCGGCCCCACAGATACGCAGTATTTT	CASSFGPTDTQYF
TRBD1	TRBV6-6	TRBJ1-6	.	TGTGCCAGCAGTTTAGGGGGCTTGGCGGATAATTCACCCCTCCACTTT	CASSLGGLADNSPLHF
TRBD2	TRBV7-6	TRBJ2-3	.	TGTGCCAGCAGTTCCCCCTCATCGACTAGCGGGGGGGATACGCAGTATTTT	CASSSPSSTSGGDTQYF
TRBD2	TRBV29-1	TRBJ2-7	.	TGCAGCGTCGGGGGGGGCTTGAGCGGGAGTTACGAGCAGTACTTC	CSVGGGLSGSYEQYF
TRBD1	TRBV28	TRBJ2-4	few	TGTGCCAGCAGTTTATCGACAGGGGGGGCCAAAAACATTCAGTACTTC	CASSLSTGGAKNIQYF
.	TRBV5-2	TRBJ2-7	.	TGCGCCAGCAGCCAAGGGACAGACGGGATCTACGAGCAGTACTTC	CASSQGTDGIYEQYF
.	TRBV10-3	TRBJ1-5	.	TGTGCCATCAGTGGAGAGGGGGACCAGCCCCAGCATTTT	CAISGEGDQPQHF
.	TRBV6-1	TRBJ2-7	.	TGTGCCAGCAGTGAAGAAAAGGGGTGGTACGAGCAGTACTTC	CASSEEKGWYEQYF
.	TRBV11-1	TRBJ2-2	.	TGTGCCAGCAGCTTAGACTGGTCCGAGAACATCGGGGAGCTGTTTTTT	CASSLDWSENIGELFF
TRBD1	TRBV2	TRBJ1-5	.	TGTGCCAGCATCGAAGGACAGGGGGCATCGGAAAGCAATCAGCCCCAGCATTTT	CASIEGQGASESNQPQHF
.	TRBV18	TRBJ1-1	.	TGTGCCAGCTCACCGGCAGTTAACACTGAAGCTTTCTTT	CASSPAVNTEAFF
TRBD1	TRBV4-1	TRBJ1-2	.	TGCGCCAGCAGCCAAGCACGAACAGGGGTCGGCTACACCTTC	CASSQARTGVGYTF
.	TRBV2	TRBJ1-2	.	TGTGCCAGCAGTGAAGAGGCACCTTATAACTATGGCTACACCTTC	CASSEEAPYNYGYTF
.	TRBV7-9	TRBJ2-1	few	TGTGCCAGCAGCTTAGGGTCTAGCCACGACGAGCAGTTCTTC	CASSLGSSHDEQFF
.	TRBV2	TRBJ2-1	.	TGTGCCAGCAGACAGGAGGGGAACAATGAGCAGTTCTTC	CASRQEGNNEQFF
.	TRBV28	TRBJ1-3	.	TGTGCCAGCAGCTTCTCTGGAAACACCATATATTTT	CASSFSGNTIYF
.	TRBV5-1	TRBJ1-6	few	TGCGCCAGCAGCTTGAGGGGAGGCTATAATTCACCCCTCCACTTT	CASSLRGGYNSPLHF
TRBD1	TRBV15	TRBJ2-5	.	TGTGCCACCAGCACCCCAGGAAGGGGACAGGGGGGAGAGACCCAGTACTTC	CATSTPGRGQGGETQYF
.	TRBV10-1	TRBJ1-5	.	TGCGCCAGCAGTGAGTCGGGGAATCAGCCCCAGCATTTT	CASSESGNQPQHF
.	TRBV19	TRBJ2-3	.	TGTGCCAGTAGTACGACAGGTTATTACAATACGCAGTATTTT	CASSTTGYYNTQYF
.	TRBV18	TRBJ2-1	.	TGTGCCAGCTCACCCGAAGGGACCCTGGCGAATGAGCAGTTCTTC	CASSPEGTLANEQFF